Listed below are T cell receptor beta chains from one sample, sequenced in a study of T cell repertoires in cytomegalovirus infection. TCRdb passed the reads through MiXCR, listing each CDR3 protein once. The sample lists approximately 220,000 distinct CDR3 sequences, 35% to 40% seen once, with about 60% in the top ten. The antigens of these receptors remain unknown. This material consisted of CD8+ T cells from cultured PBMCs, taken from culture after CMV antigen stimulation. The receptors originated from a human donor in good health (CMV status not recorded). Some clones in this sample may be carry-over from other donors' samples. Each CDR3 is given with its conserved first and last residue. The D gene is left open where the match is weak. Clone size is not always given. Where it is, it says once, few, many or a class for expanded clones.

clone_size: -; j_call: TRBJ2-7; v_call: TRBV20-1; d_call: TRBD1; cdr3_nt: TGCAGTGCCGCCGAACAGGGGGCGGGCTACGAGCAGTACTTC; cdr3_aa: CSAAEQGAGYEQYF
clone_size: -; j_call: TRBJ2-3; v_call: TRBV7-2; d_call: TRBD2; cdr3_nt: TGTGCCAGCAGCCTTTTAGCGGGACACTCCACAGATACGCAGTATTTT; cdr3_aa: CASSLLAGHSTDTQYF
clone_size: few; j_call: TRBJ2-3; v_call: TRBV10-2; d_call: TRBD2; cdr3_nt: TGCGCCAGCAGTGATGCTAGCGGGAGCACAGATACGCAGTATTTT; cdr3_aa: CASSDASGSTDTQYF
clone_size: few; j_call: TRBJ2-4; v_call: TRBV27; d_call: TRBD2; cdr3_nt: TGTGCCAGCAGTTTATCTAGCGGGGAGAAGGAAAACATTCAGTACTTC; cdr3_aa: CASSLSSGEKENIQYF
clone_size: -; j_call: TRBJ2-1; v_call: TRBV12-3/TRBV12-4; d_call: -; cdr3_nt: TGTGCCAGCAGTTTAGCGCCTGGGAGCGGTGAGCAGTTCTTC; cdr3_aa: CASSLAPGSGEQFF
clone_size: -; j_call: TRBJ1-2; v_call: TRBV2; d_call: -; cdr3_nt: TGTGCCAGCAGGGGAGGAGGACACCGATATGGCTACACCTTC; cdr3_aa: CASRGGGHRYGYTF
clone_size: -; j_call: TRBJ2-1; v_call: TRBV28; d_call: -; cdr3_nt: TGTGCCAGCAGTACCCCCCAATGGACCCTGACCGACTATAATGAGCAGTTCTTC; cdr3_aa: CASSTPQWTLTDYNEQFF
clone_size: few; j_call: TRBJ2-5; v_call: TRBV7-6; d_call: -; cdr3_nt: TGTGCCAGCAGCTTAGAGGGACAAAGGGAGGACTTC; cdr3_aa: CASSLEGQREDF
clone_size: -; j_call: TRBJ1-2; v_call: TRBV20-1; d_call: -; cdr3_nt: TGCAGTGCTAGAGATCGAGTCAGGGGTGGCTACACCTTC; cdr3_aa: CSARDRVRGGYTF
clone_size: -; j_call: TRBJ2-7; v_call: TRBV7-6; d_call: -; cdr3_nt: TGTGCCAGCAGCTTAGAGCCTATCTACGAGCAGTACTTC; cdr3_aa: CASSLEPIYEQYF
clone_size: -; j_call: TRBJ2-2; v_call: TRBV5-4; d_call: -; cdr3_nt: TGTGCCTGGAACAGTCAGTCAAACACCGGGGAGCTGTTTTTT; cdr3_aa: CAWNSQSNTGELFF
clone_size: few; j_call: TRBJ2-3; v_call: TRBV3-1; d_call: TRBD2; cdr3_nt: TGTGCCAGCAGCCAAACGGGAGGGACGGATACGCAGTATTTT; cdr3_aa: CASSQTGGTDTQYF
clone_size: -; j_call: TRBJ2-1; v_call: TRBV7-6; d_call: -; cdr3_nt: TGTGCCAGCAGCTCTCGTAGGGCGGGGCAGGGCAATGAGCAGTTCTTC; cdr3_aa: CASSSRRAGQGNEQFF
clone_size: few; j_call: TRBJ1-4; v_call: TRBV7-9; d_call: TRBD1; cdr3_nt: TGTGCCAGCACCCCAGGGACAGCCACTAATGAAAAACTGTTTTTT; cdr3_aa: CASTPGTATNEKLFF
clone_size: few; j_call: TRBJ1-1; v_call: TRBV7-6; d_call: -; cdr3_nt: TGTGCCAGCAGCACCCTAGGGACGGCGAACACTGAAGCTTTCTTT; cdr3_aa: CASSTLGTANTEAFF
clone_size: -; j_call: TRBJ2-7; v_call: TRBV6-5; d_call: -; cdr3_nt: TGTGCCAGCAGAACTAGAGGGGGGGAGCAGTACTTC; cdr3_aa: CASRTRGGEQYF
clone_size: -; j_call: TRBJ2-5; v_call: TRBV7-9; d_call: -; cdr3_nt: TGTGCCAGCAGCTTAATCGGGGGCCGGGAACAAGAGACCCAGTACTTC; cdr3_aa: CASSLIGGREQETQYF
clone_size: -; j_call: TRBJ2-1; v_call: TRBV24-1; d_call: -; cdr3_nt: TGTGCCACCAGGACAGGGACTAAGGTGGGGAATGAGCAGTTCTTC; cdr3_aa: CATRTGTKVGNEQFF
clone_size: -; j_call: TRBJ1-4; v_call: TRBV7-6; d_call: TRBD1; cdr3_nt: TGTGTCAGCAGCCCTCGGGACAGGGGAGTTCCTTTT; cdr3_aa: CVSSPRDRGVPF
clone_size: few; j_call: TRBJ2-6; v_call: TRBV2; d_call: TRBD2; cdr3_nt: TGTGCCAGCAGCGAGGGACTAGCGGGAGCTAATGGGGCCAACGTCCTGACTTTC; cdr3_aa: CASSEGLAGANGANVLTF
clone_size: -; j_call: TRBJ2-1; v_call: TRBV28; d_call: -; cdr3_nt: TGTGCCAGCAGCGGCCCTTACAATGAGCAGTTCTTC; cdr3_aa: CASSGPYNEQFF
clone_size: many; j_call: TRBJ2-7; v_call: TRBV7-4; d_call: TRBD1; cdr3_nt: TGTGCCAGCAGCCCCCACCCTGGACAGGGGATCTCCTACGAGCAGTACTTC; cdr3_aa: CASSPHPGQGISYEQYF
clone_size: -; j_call: TRBJ2-7; v_call: TRBV20-1; d_call: TRBD2; cdr3_nt: TGCAGTGCTACAAGGACTAGCGGGGGGTTCCTCTCCTACGAGCAGTACTTC; cdr3_aa: CSATRTSGGFLSYEQYF
clone_size: few; j_call: TRBJ1-5; v_call: TRBV9; d_call: -; cdr3_nt: TGTGCCAGCAGTCAAACGCCTAATCAGCCCCAGCATTTT; cdr3_aa: CASSQTPNQPQHF
clone_size: -; j_call: TRBJ1-5; v_call: TRBV12-3/TRBV12-4; d_call: -; cdr3_nt: TGTGCCAGCAGTTTCGAGAGTCCCAATCAGCCCCAGCATTTT; cdr3_aa: CASSFESPNQPQHF
clone_size: -; j_call: TRBJ1-1; v_call: TRBV27; d_call: -; cdr3_nt: TGTGCCAGCAGTTCATCTCCGCTGTGGGTGAACACTGAAGCTTTCTTT; cdr3_aa: CASSSSPLWVNTEAFF
clone_size: -; j_call: TRBJ2-5; v_call: TRBV19; d_call: -; cdr3_nt: TGTGCCAGTAGTATAAGGAAGGACTTCGAAGAGACCCAGTACTTC; cdr3_aa: CASSIRKDFEETQYF
clone_size: -; j_call: TRBJ2-7; v_call: TRBV28; d_call: TRBD1; cdr3_nt: TGTGCCAGCAGCCTCCCCCGGACAGGAGCCTACGAGCAGTACTTC; cdr3_aa: CASSLPRTGAYEQYF
clone_size: -; j_call: TRBJ1-2; v_call: TRBV6-1; d_call: -; cdr3_nt: TGTGCCAGCAGTGACTACGACGGTAACTATGGCTACACCTTC; cdr3_aa: CASSDYDGNYGYTF
clone_size: -; j_call: TRBJ2-1; v_call: TRBV6-5; d_call: TRBD1; cdr3_nt: TGTGCCAGCAGTTACTTTGCAGGGGGCACTGATGAGCAGTTCTTC; cdr3_aa: CASSYFAGGTDEQFF
clone_size: few; j_call: TRBJ2-1; v_call: TRBV27; d_call: -; cdr3_nt: TGTGCCAGCAGTCGGGACCATGGCAATGAGCAGTTCTTC; cdr3_aa: CASSRDHGNEQFF
clone_size: -; j_call: TRBJ2-4; v_call: TRBV19; d_call: -; cdr3_nt: TGTGCCAGTAGTATTTGGGGGATGGAAAACATTCAGTACTTC; cdr3_aa: CASSIWGMENIQYF
clone_size: -; j_call: TRBJ2-1; v_call: TRBV20-1; d_call: TRBD2; cdr3_nt: TGCAGTGCTAGAGATAGCCCCAGCGGGAGGATTGGAAATGAGCAGTTCTTC; cdr3_aa: CSARDSPSGRIGNEQFF
clone_size: few; j_call: TRBJ2-1; v_call: TRBV19; d_call: TRBD1; cdr3_nt: TGTGCCAGTAGTAACAGGGGACCCTACAATGAGCAGTTCTTC; cdr3_aa: CASSNRGPYNEQFF
clone_size: -; j_call: TRBJ2-7; v_call: TRBV4-1; d_call: -; cdr3_nt: TGCGCCAGCAGCCAAGGAGAAGGGTACTACGACTACGAGCAGTACTTC; cdr3_aa: CASSQGEGYYDYEQYF
clone_size: -; j_call: TRBJ2-3; v_call: TRBV23-1; d_call: -; cdr3_nt: TGCGCCAGCAGCCAGGACCTTTGGATGGGTGATACGCAGTATTTT; cdr3_aa: CASSQDLWMGDTQYF
clone_size: -; j_call: TRBJ2-7; v_call: TRBV5-6; d_call: TRBD1; cdr3_nt: TGTGCCAGCAGCCCAGGACAGGGAGAGTTCTACGAGCAGTACTTC; cdr3_aa: CASSPGQGEFYEQYF
clone_size: -; j_call: TRBJ2-5; v_call: TRBV7-9; d_call: -; cdr3_nt: TGTGCCAGCAGCTTAGCGCGCGGGGTCGACCAAGAGACCCAGTACTTC; cdr3_aa: CASSLARGVDQETQYF
clone_size: -; j_call: TRBJ1-5; v_call: TRBV7-8; d_call: TRBD1; cdr3_nt: TGTGCCAGCAGCTCTCGAGGACAGGGCAATCAGCCCCAGCATTTT; cdr3_aa: CASSSRGQGNQPQHF
clone_size: -; j_call: TRBJ2-3; v_call: TRBV7-9; d_call: TRBD1; cdr3_nt: TGTGCCAGCAGCAAGACAGGGGGCTTCTCCACAGATACGCAGTATTTT; cdr3_aa: CASSKTGGFSTDTQYF
clone_size: many; j_call: TRBJ2-1; v_call: TRBV7-2; d_call: -; cdr3_nt: TGTGCCAGCAGCCCTCTTAGCAGCTCCTACAATGAGCAGTTCTTC; cdr3_aa: CASSPLSSSYNEQFF
clone_size: few; j_call: TRBJ2-1; v_call: TRBV7-6; d_call: -; cdr3_nt: TGTGCCAGCAGCTTATGGGGGTGTGAGGTCTGCTCCTACAATGAGCAGTTCTTC; cdr3_aa: CASSLWGCEVCSYNEQFF
clone_size: many; j_call: TRBJ2-5; v_call: TRBV12-5; d_call: -; cdr3_nt: TGTGCTAGTGGTTTGGTCGGGGAAGGGGAGACCCAGTACTTC; cdr3_aa: CASGLVGEGETQYF
clone_size: -; j_call: TRBJ2-7; v_call: TRBV20-1; d_call: -; cdr3_nt: TGCAGTGCTCCTCGTCGGGACATGTACGAGCAGTACTTC; cdr3_aa: CSAPRRDMYEQYF
clone_size: few; j_call: TRBJ1-2; v_call: TRBV7-9; d_call: TRBD1; cdr3_nt: TGTGCCAGCAGCCGTGGCCTGGACAGGGGGCCTGGCTACACCTTC; cdr3_aa: CASSRGLDRGPGYTF
clone_size: once; j_call: TRBJ1-1; v_call: TRBV7-9; d_call: -; cdr3_nt: TGTGCCAGCGGTCTGCTTCAGGGGATGATCACTGAAGCTTTCTTT; cdr3_aa: CASGLLQGMITEAFF
clone_size: -; j_call: TRBJ2-1; v_call: TRBV6-5; d_call: TRBD1; cdr3_nt: TGTGCCAGCAGTTACCCGGGACAGGGGGCCTACAATGAGCAGTTCTTC; cdr3_aa: CASSYPGQGAYNEQFF
clone_size: few; j_call: TRBJ2-7; v_call: TRBV29-1; d_call: -; cdr3_nt: TGCAGCGTTGAAGTGGCACGACTAGGATTAGGTTTATACGAGCAGTACTTC; cdr3_aa: CSVEVARLGLGLYEQYF
clone_size: many; j_call: TRBJ1-5; v_call: TRBV7-8; d_call: -; cdr3_nt: TGTGCCAGCAGCTCTGGATACCCATATTATAGCAATCAGCCCCAGCATTTT; cdr3_aa: CASSSGYPYYSNQPQHF
clone_size: -; j_call: TRBJ2-1; v_call: TRBV6-2/TRBV6-3; d_call: -; cdr3_nt: TGTGCCAGCAGCCCCGGCAGGGGATCGTCCTACAATGAGCAGTTCTTC; cdr3_aa: CASSPGRGSSYNEQFF
clone_size: few; j_call: TRBJ2-1; v_call: TRBV6-1; d_call: -; cdr3_nt: TGTGCCCCCCCCGGACTCACATACAATGAGCAGTTCTTC; cdr3_aa: CAPPGLTYNEQFF
clone_size: -; j_call: TRBJ2-2; v_call: TRBV4-2; d_call: -; cdr3_nt: TGTGCCAGCAGCAATAGGGAAGGGGCCGGGGAGCTGTTTTTT; cdr3_aa: CASSNREGAGELFF
clone_size: -; j_call: TRBJ1-6; v_call: TRBV9; d_call: -; cdr3_nt: TGTGCCAGCAGCGTAGGCAATGGATTTGATTCACCCCTCCACTTT; cdr3_aa: CASSVGNGFDSPLHF
clone_size: -; j_call: TRBJ2-3; v_call: TRBV12-3/TRBV12-4; d_call: -; cdr3_nt: TGTGCCAGCAGTTTAGGGGGACTGGTCAGCACAGATACGCAGTATTTT; cdr3_aa: CASSLGGLVSTDTQYF
clone_size: few; j_call: TRBJ2-3; v_call: TRBV20-1; d_call: -; cdr3_nt: TGCAGTGCTAATCCGGTAGGGGCGCAGGATACGCAGTATTTT; cdr3_aa: CSANPVGAQDTQYF
clone_size: few; j_call: TRBJ1-5; v_call: TRBV19; d_call: -; cdr3_nt: TGTGCCAGTACGCCGGAACACGCCACGGGACACCATATCTCCGATCAGCCCCAGCATTTT; cdr3_aa: CASTPEHATGHHISDQPQHF
clone_size: few; j_call: TRBJ2-5; v_call: TRBV11-2; d_call: TRBD2; cdr3_nt: TGTGCCAGCAGCTTAGTCCCATTAACTAGCGGGAGGGCCTCTCTTGAGACCCAGTACTTC; cdr3_aa: CASSLVPLTSGRASLETQYF